Below are 13 T cell receptor beta chains sequenced from a single sample in a study of OX40 agonist ivuxolimab in advanced cancers. Generated by immunoSEQ multiplex PCR, the TCRdb table keeps only in-frame clones and is missing some. The sample shows about 22,000 clones, around nine tenths of them seen only once. The input for sequencing was CD4+ or CD8+ T cells sorted from blood, taken in a trial of the OX40 agonist ivuxolimab. These receptors were collected from an adult with an advanced solid tumor such as melanoma, head and neck, liver or kidney cancer.

The chain employs TRBV25-1 and TRBJ2-7; D gene ambiguous. CDR1 and CDR2 from the germline V gene are MGHDK and SYGVNS. CDR3 size: 10 residues. The germline V and J ends were trimmed by 6 bases and 5 bases, with 5 bases remaining between them. The CDR3 DNA follows: TGTGCCAGCAGCGGTAACGAGCAGTACTTC. Its protein is CASSGNEQYF.

This clone was seen a few times. This chain joins TRBV6-5 and TRBJ2-1; D perhaps matches TRBD1 (5 bases). This CDR3 is built from 13 residues. CDR1 is MNHEY, CDR2 SVGAGI, per germline. V was clipped by 10 bases and J by 9 bases, with 19 bases between them. The CDR3: CATQGPVLSEQFF. The CDR3 DNA is TGTGCCACCCAGGGTCCCGTATTGAGTGAGCAGTTCTTC.

This chain links TRBV7-2 with TRBJ2-1; 12 nucleotides match TRBD2. J was trimmed by 7 bases and V by 5 bases; bases with no gene match: 6. The CDR3 contains 15 residues. In germline, CDR1 is SGHTA, CDR2 FQGNSA. The CDR3 coding sequence is TGTGCCAGCAGCCTGACTAGCGGGAGCGGGAATGAGCAGTTCTTC. Its protein is CASSLTSGSGNEQFF.

The chain links TRBV7-9 to TRBJ2-2; D tentatively fits TRBD1 or TRBD2 (5 bases each). This CDR3 has 16 residues. Germline V gives CDR1 SEHNR, CDR2 FQNEAQ (reference sequence). Trimming left V 8 bases short and J 1 base short, with 17 bases between. The CDR3 bases are TGTGCCAGCTACGATCGTGGGGGATTGAACACCGGGGAGCTGTTTTTT. Its translation: CASYDRGGLNTGELFF.

This chain joins TRBV12-2 and TRBJ2-7; the table's D call, TRBD1, was not checked against the DNA. TRBV12-2 is given as a pseudogene. This CDR3 is 15 amino acids long. DNA of the CDR3: TGTGCAAGTCGCCCGCCACGGACAGGGGGCGACGAGCAGTACTTC. It is translated as CASRPPRTGGDEQYF.

The V gene is TRBV11-2, the J gene TRBJ2-1; TRBD2 aligns across 11 bases. CDR3 length equals 16 residues. Germline lookup yields CDR1 SGHAT and CDR2 FQNNGV. V was pared by 4 bases and J by 3 bases, with 5 bases of the junction left unmatched. Written as DNA, the CDR3 is TGTGCCAGCAGCTCTCGACTAGCGGGAAACTACAATGAGCAGTTCTTC. As protein: CASSSRLAGNYNEQFF.

CDR3 in amino acids: CASSIELAYEQYF. DNA for the CDR3: TGTGCCAGTAGTATAGAACTAGCCTACGAGCAGTACTTC. This sequence joins TRBV19 and TRBJ2-7, with D tentatively TRBD2 (5 bases). Germline values: CDR1 LNHDA, CDR2 SQIVND (reference sequence). V was pared by 0 bases and J by 2 bases, with 5 bases between. CDR3 size: 13 residues.

The genes are TRBV5-5 and TRBJ2-2; D is undetermined. The germline gives CDR1 SGHKS, CDR2 YYEKEE (reference sequence). Trimming pared 2 bases from V and 5 bases from J, leaving 10 bases between. This CDR3 spans 14 amino acids. CDR3 coding DNA: TGTGCCAGCAGCTTAGGCCCGGTAACCGGGGAGCTGTTTTTT. Its translation is CASSLGPVTGELFF.

The chain is built from TRBV11-2 and TRBJ2-7, with TRBD2 matching 12 bases. From germline, CDR1 is SGHAT and CDR2 FQNNGV. The V gene end was trimmed by 3 bases and the J gene end by 3 bases; junction bases not matched to a gene: 3. CDR3 size: 15 residues. Here the CDR3 reads CASSLTSGSDYEQYF. CDR3 nucleotide sequence: TGTGCCAGCAGCTTGACTAGCGGGAGTGACTACGAGCAGTACTTC. The whole variable domain, remainder taken from reference TRBV11-2 and TRBJ2-7, is EAGVAQSPRYKIIEKRQSVAFWCNPISGHATLYWYQQILGQGPKLLIQFQNNGVVDDSQLPKDRFSAERLKGVDSTLKIQPAKLEDSAVYLCASSLTSGSDYEQYFGPGTRLTVT.

The rearrangement joins TRBV27 to TRBJ2-7; the match to TRBD2 covers 14 bases. The CDR3 has 18 residues. V lost 5 bases and J lost 3; bases outside the gene matches: 12. From germline, CDR1 is MNHEY and CDR2 SMNVEV (reference sequence). The CDR3 DNA is TGTGCCAGCAGTCCATCCGTTGGGACTAGCGGGAGTTTCTACGAGCAGTACTTC. Its translation: CASSPSVGTSGSFYEQYF.

The V gene is TRBV19, the J gene TRBJ2-3, with TRBD2 matching 13 bases. Looked up from germline, CDR1 is LNHDA and CDR2 is SQIVND (reference sequence). The CDR3 contains 16 residues. J gave up 9 bases and V 5 bases, and 11 bases lay outside the gene matches. CDR3 amino acids: CASSWTSGGPTWTQYF. DNA of the CDR3: TGTGCCAGTAGTTGGACTAGCGGGGGCCCAACTTGGACGCAGTATTTT.

The rearrangement joins TRBV5-6 to TRBJ1-5; no clear D. Trimming left V 4 bases short and J 0 bases short, with 11 bases between. CDR1 and CDR2 from the germline V gene are SGHDT and YYEEEE. CDR3 length equals 15 residues. For the CDR3, the DNA is TGTGCCAGCAGCCCATCGGGGATTAGCAATCAGCCCCAGCATTTT. This gives the protein CASSPSGISNQPQHF.

This chain links TRBV11-3 with TRBJ2-5; D gene unclear. The V end lost 2 bases, the J end lost 1 base, and 8 bases lay between the germline ends. Germline V gene lookup returns CDR1 SGHNT and CDR2 YENEEA. This CDR3 is built from 14 residues. For the CDR3, the DNA is TGTGCCAGCAGCTTAAGAGTGGCCCAAGAGACCCAGTACTTC. As protein: CASSLRVAQETQYF.